Below are 17 T cell receptor beta chains sequenced from a single sample in a study of cytomegalovirus exposure and HLA in healthy donors. In the PCR, 60 Vbeta and 13 Jbeta primers were used. Data came from immunoSEQ multiplex PCR; TCRdb stores just in-frame clones and leaves some out. This sample carries more than 85,000 clones, roughly 13% of them seen once, and the ten largest clones take approximately 15%. The sequenced material came from PBMCs. These receptors all stem from a man between 40 and 49 years old in good health and CMV-seropositive.

V gene TRBV2 combines with J gene TRBJ1-2; TRBD1 is a possible D gene (5 bases). Trimming pared 7 bases from V and 4 bases from J, leaving 13 bases between. Germline V gene sequence: CDR1 SNHLY, CDR2 FYNNEI. This CDR3 contains 13 residues. CDR3 nucleotides: TGTGCCAGCATTGTAGGGGTGAGCTATGGCTACACCTTC. As protein: CASIVGVSYGYTF.

Only a few counts were recorded for this clone. The CDR3 loop is CASSLNPGGPTGELFF. In DNA form, the CDR3 reads TGTGCCAGCAGCTTGAATCCGGGAGGGCCGACCGGGGAGCTGTTTTTT. The V call is TRBV5-4, the J call TRBJ2-2; 8 bases align to TRBD2. Germline V gives CDR1 SGHNT, CDR2 YYREEE (reference sequence). The CDR3 runs 16 residues. V lost 1 base, J lost 5 bases, and 7 bases stayed unmatched.

The J gene is TRBJ1-1, the V gene TRBV27; 8 nucleotides line up with TRBD1. The CDR3 is 14 amino acids. Trimming cost V 2 bases and J 4 bases; bases outside gene matches: 3. Per germline, CDR1 MNHEY and CDR2 SMNVEV (reference sequence). DNA for the CDR3: TGTGCCAGCAGTTTACAGGGGGCGAGCACTGAAGCTTTCTTT. It yields the protein CASSLQGASTEAFF.

This clone was observed a handful of times. The germline gene is not matched at one end of the junction; a read error may be the cause. The V call is TRBV6-5, the J call TRBJ1-1, with D possibly matching TRBD1 (5 bases). The CDR3 sequence is 13 residues long. CDR1 is MNHEY, CDR2 SVGAGI, per germline. The CDR3 bases are TGTGCCAGCAGAGAGGAAAGCCGGGGGAAACAAAGGTTT. It translates to CASREESRGKQRF.

The chain uses TRBV7-9 and TRBJ1-3; 9 bases match TRBD1. The CDR3 spans 17 residues. Germline assignment: CDR1 SEHNR and CDR2 FQNEAQ (reference sequence). Trimming cost V 5 bases and J 0 bases; bases outside gene matches: 8. For the CDR3, the DNA is TGTGCCAGCAGCGAGGGACAGGGCGACTTCTCTGGAAACACCATATATTTT. It encodes CASSEGQGDFSGNTIYF.

This clone was observed a few times. V gene TRBV7-9 combines with J gene TRBJ2-4; the D gene is possibly TRBD2 (5 bases). With 5 bases removed from V and 1 base from J, the gap between germline ends came to 15 bases. CDR1 SEHNR and CDR2 FQNEAQ come from the germline V gene (reference sequence). The CDR3 loop spans 16 amino acids. The CDR3 DNA reads TGTGCCAGCAGCCACGGCTTAGCGCCGGCCAAAAACATTCAGTACTTC. This sequence encodes CASSHGLAPAKNIQYF.

The chain has TRBV6-5 and TRBJ2-5; 8 nucleotides agree with TRBD1. Per the germline V gene, CDR1 is MNHEY and CDR2 is SVGAGI. The V segment lost 3 bases and the J segment 5 bases; nucleotides outside the gene matches: 5. The CDR3 has 14 amino acids. CDR3 region: CASSYLRGHETQYF. CDR3 in DNA: TGTGCCAGCAGTTATCTCAGGGGGCATGAGACCCAGTACTTC.

This clone was seen a few times. The rearrangement links TRBV6-1 to TRBJ1-1; TRBD1 is a possible D gene (6 bases). In germline, CDR1 is MNHNS, CDR2 SASEGT. V gave up 7 bases and J gave up 3 bases, with 18 bases separating them. CDR3 length equals 15 residues. This CDR3 reads CASNFIQGWDTEAFF. The CDR3 nucleotides are TGTGCCAGCAACTTTATCCAGGGGTGGGACACTGAAGCTTTCTTT.

This clone turned up a few times. This sequence joins TRBV27 and TRBJ2-7; TRBD1 agrees at 7 bases. V shed 10 bases and J 3 bases; nucleotides not matched to a gene: 15. The CDR3 extends over 15 amino acids. Germline CDR1 and CDR2: MNHEY and SMNVEV (reference sequence). CDR3 in amino acids: CATNRAGGLDYEQYF. The CDR3 nucleotides are TGTGCCACTAACCGGGCAGGGGGTTTGGACTACGAGCAGTACTTC.

This clone was seen a few times. The V call is TRBV2, the J call TRBJ2-7; D is perhaps TRBD2 (5 bases). Germline V gives CDR1 SNHLY, CDR2 FYNNEI. The CDR3 length is 14 residues. Between the trimmed V and J ends, which lost 5 bases and 0 bases, there was a span of 11 bases. The CDR3 spells CASSKDGISYEQYF. CDR3 nucleotides: TGTGCCAGCAGTAAGGACGGGATCTCCTACGAGCAGTACTTC.

The rearrangement joins TRBV9 to TRBJ2-3; D is perhaps TRBD1 (6 bases). Between the trimmed V and J ends, which lost 4 bases and 6 bases, there was a span of 21 bases. Per germline, CDR1 SGDLS and CDR2 YYNGEE. The CDR3 totals 16 residues. This CDR3 is CASSPDTGSLGDTQYF. The CDR3 nucleotides read TGTGCCAGCAGCCCTGATACAGGGTCCTTGGGGGATACGCAGTATTTT.

J is TRBJ2-6 and V is TRBV6-6; maybe TRBD2 (7 bases). This CDR3 is built from 16 residues. V was pared by 9 bases and J by 0 bases, with 15 bases between. Germline values: CDR1 MNHNY, CDR2 SVGAGI (reference sequence). DNA of the CDR3: TGTGCCAGTAGGGGGGGAGGCCTCTCTGGGGCCAACGTCCTGACTTTC. It codes for CASRGGGLSGANVLTF.

This clone was counted a few times. The chain employs TRBV27 and TRBJ2-4, with D possibly matching TRBD1 (6 bases). The CDR3 contains 15 residues. The germline V gene encodes CDR1 MNHEY and CDR2 SMNVEV (reference sequence). With 7 bases removed from V and 4 bases from J, the gap between germline ends came to 17 bases. DNA of the CDR3: TGTGCCAGCACCCCCTCTCCAGGACAGAAAAACATTCAGTACTTC. Amino acid sequence: CASTPSPGQKNIQYF.

The CDR3 loop reads CASSERETQYF. The CDR3 DNA reads as TGTGCCAGCTCCGAACGGGAGACCCAGTACTTC. The chain links TRBV7-9 to TRBJ2-5; D not certain. The V and J ends lost 8 bases and 5 bases respectively, with 9 bases between them. Germline CDR1 reads SEHNR; CDR2 reads FQNEAQ (reference sequence). The CDR3 loop spans 11 amino acids.

This clone has only a few counts. The V gene is TRBV10-3, the J gene TRBJ2-7; 9 nucleotides match TRBD2. Trimming cost V 7 bases and J 4 bases; bases outside gene matches: 8. The germline CDR1 and CDR2 sequences are ENHRY and SYGVKD. The CDR3 runs to 14 residues. The CDR3 spells CAINTPGLAYEQYF. CDR3 coding DNA: TGTGCCATCAACACTCCGGGACTAGCTTACGAGCAGTACTTC.

The V gene is TRBV5-1, the J gene TRBJ1-6; TRBD1 matches at 11 bases. The CDR3 length is 15 residues. Germline V CDR1 and CDR2: SGHRS, YFSETQ. The junction had 5 bases not matched to a gene; V was cut back by 4 bases and J by 8 bases. The CDR3 sequence is CASSEDRGQDSPLHF. Here the CDR3 DNA reads TGCGCCAGCAGCGAGGACAGGGGGCAAGATTCACCCCTCCACTTT.

The V gene is TRBV5-4, the J gene TRBJ2-3; 9 nucleotides match TRBD2. CDR3 size: 17 residues. With 4 bases clipped from V and 0 bases from J, the junction kept 9 bases outside the gene matches. Germline lookup yields CDR1 SGHNT and CDR2 YYREEE (reference sequence). CDR3 DNA: TGTGCCAGCAGCCCCGGGACTAGCAGGCCTAGCACAGATACGCAGTATTTT. Translating it yields CASSPGTSRPSTDTQYF.